These 32 T cell receptor beta chains were all obtained from the same sample, sequenced in a study of CD8+CD57+ T cells in acquired aplastic anemia. Profiling of TCR beta VDJ combinations and CDR3 sequences used genomic DNA as template. Each CDR3 protein is one row after TCRdb ran MiXCR on the reads. The sample records hundreds of thousands of distinct CDR3 sequences, 65% to 80% being singletons. The sample taken for sequencing was sorted CD4+, CD8+, or CD8+CD57+ T cells (not recorded which) from PBMCs. These receptor sequences come from a human donor in good health, serving as a control.

On this clonotype itself: Likely a read error: the CDR3 ends without its conserved phenylalanine or tryptophan. This chain joins TRBV7-9 and TRBJ2-5; D perhaps matches TRBD1 (6 bases). Germline loops: CDR1 SEHNR, CDR2 FQNEAQ (reference sequence). CDR3 length: 13 residues. The DNA for the CDR3 is TGTGCCAGCAGCTTCGGACAGCAAGAGCCCCAGTACGGG. It is translated as CASSFGQQEPQYG.

V and J are TRBV19 and TRBJ1-2; the D is unclear. This CDR3 is built from 12 residues. The V and J ends lost 5 bases and 4 bases respectively, with 8 bases between them. The germline V gene encodes CDR1 LNHDA and CDR2 SQIVND (reference sequence). CDR3 DNA sequence: TGTGCCAGTAGTCTGAACATCTATGGCTACACCTTC. This gives the protein CASSLNIYGYTF.

About this clonotype itself: A read error may explain this, as a much larger clone is one base away. This chain connects TRBV10-3 to TRBJ2-1, with 7 bases fitting TRBD1. The CDR3 is 13 residues long. Germline V gene data show CDR1 as ENHRY and CDR2 as SYGVKD. The CDR3 loop reads CSEGDSSYKEQFF. Written as DNA, the CDR3 is TGTTCCGAAGGGGACAGCTCCTACAAGGAGCAGTTCTTC.

This clonotype was counted many times. This chain's CDR3 is CASRLTGGGNQPQHF. As DNA, the CDR3 is TGTGCCAGTAGACTGACAGGGGGCGGTAATCAGCCCCAGCATTTT. The gene calls are TRBV19 and TRBJ1-5; 10 bases match TRBD1. This CDR3 comprises 15 residues. V was clipped by 6 bases and J by 4 bases; unmatched bases: 6. Germline V CDR1 and CDR2: LNHDA, SQIVND (reference sequence).

A note on this clonotype: Germline is not matched at one junction end, which may reflect a read error. The chain joins TRBV15 to TRBJ1-6; tentative D call: TRBD1 (5 bases). CDR3 length equals 14 residues. CDR1 is LNHNV and CDR2 is YYDKDF in the germline V gene (reference sequence). The CDR3 DNA is TGCGCCAGCAGGGACGAAAGGGCTAATTACGAGCAGTACTTT. Its translation: CASRDERANYEQYF. The full variable domain, in which reference TRBV15 and TRBJ1-6 provide the parts outside the CDR3, is DAMVIQNPRYQVTQFGKPVTLSCSQTLNHNVMYWYQQKSSQAPKLLFHYYDKDFNNEADTPDNFQSRRPNTSFCFLDIRSPGLGDTAMYLCASRDERANYEQYFGNGTRLTVT.

This clonotype was detected many times. This chain joins TRBV7-2 and TRBJ2-2, with 8 nucleotides matching TRBD1. V shed 5 bases, J shed 5 bases, and the junction held 10 bases outside the gene matches. In germline, CDR1 is SGHTA, CDR2 FQGNSA. CDR3 size: 16 residues. The chain's CDR3 is CASSTLRTGWTGELFF. CDR3 coding DNA: TGTGCCAGCAGCACCCTCAGGACAGGGTGGACCGGGGAGCTGTTTTTT. The entire variable domain, with the rest obtained from reference TRBV7-2 and TRBJ2-2, is as follows: GAGVSQSPSNKVTEKGKDVELRCDPISGHTALYWYRQSLGQGLEFLIYFQGNSAPDKSGLPSDRFSAERTGGSVSTLTIQRTQQEDSAVYLCASSTLRTGWTGELFFGEGSRLTVL.

This clonotype was observed a few times. This rearrangement joins TRBV9 to TRBJ2-3; the D is unclear. The CDR3 extends over 14 amino acids. V was pared by 0 bases and J by 1 base, with 6 bases between. From germline, CDR1 is SGDLS and CDR2 YYNGEE. The CDR3 reads CASSVGVGTDTQYF. DNA of the CDR3: TGTGCCAGCAGCGTAGGGGTCGGCACAGATACGCAGTATTTT.

Ten or more counts support this clonotype. The chain carries TRBV4-2 and TRBJ2-2, with 9 bases that match TRBD1. Germline CDR1 and CDR2: LGHNA and YNFKEQ. This CDR3 has 16 residues. V dropped 1 base and J dropped 3; count of bases not matched to a gene: 3. The CDR3 here is CASSQGQGGDTGELFF. In nucleotides, the CDR3 is TGTGCCAGCAGCCAAGGACAGGGGGGGGACACCGGGGAGCTGTTTTTT.

This clonotype was counted at least ten times. The V and J genes are TRBV7-3 and TRBJ2-5; TRBD2 might be the D (5 bases). Germline values: CDR1 SGHTA, CDR2 FQGTGA. V was trimmed by 4 bases and J by 1 base, leaving 7 bases between them. This CDR3 spans 13 amino acids. The CDR3 region has the DNA TGTGCCAGCAGCTACGGGGTCCAAGAGACCCAGTACTTC. This gives the protein CASSYGVQETQYF.

The V and J genes are TRBV20-1 and TRBJ2-2, with 7 nucleotides matching TRBD1. The CDR3 extends over 13 amino acids. CDR1 DFQATT and CDR2 SNEGSKA come from the germline V gene (reference sequence). Germline trimming cut 6 bases from V and 7 bases from J; bases unmatched to any gene: 8. CDR3 bases: TGCAGTGCAGACAGGGAGTCGGGCGGGGAGCTGTTTTTT. Translating it yields CSADRESGGELFF.

In regard to this clonotype: A junction boundary mismatches the germline segment, possibly from a read error. The CDR3 region is CSALGLAIVVF. The CDR3 DNA follows: TGCAGTGCTCTCGGTCTAGCGATCGTTGTCTTT. The V gene is TRBV20-1, the J gene TRBJ1-1; D not certain. The CDR3 spans 11 residues. Germline CDR1 reads DFQATT; CDR2 reads SNEGSKA (reference sequence).

The rearrangement joins TRBV7-2 to TRBJ2-3; 10 nucleotides agree with TRBD2. Germline values: CDR1 SGHTA, CDR2 FQGNSA. V shed 5 bases, J shed 5 bases, and the junction held 4 bases outside the gene matches. This CDR3 contains 14 residues. CDR3 protein: CASSPRLAGDTQYF. DNA of the CDR3: TGTGCCAGCAGCCCTAGACTAGCGGGAGATACGCAGTATTTT. Full variable domain (outside the CDR3, taken from reference TRBV7-2 and TRBJ2-3): GAGVSQSPSNKVTEKGKDVELRCDPISGHTALYWYRQSLGQGLEFLIYFQGNSAPDKSGLPSDRFSAERTGGSVSTLTIQRTQQEDSAVYLCASSPRLAGDTQYFGPGTRLTVL.

As DNA, the CDR3 is TGTGCCACCAGAGGACGACCCACGGATACGCAGTATTTT. Amino acid sequence: CATRGRPTDTQYF. This sequence joins TRBV15 and TRBJ2-3; D is unresolved. CDR1 and CDR2 from the germline V gene are LNHNV and YYDKDF (reference sequence). The CDR3 consists of 13 residues. Trimming pared 6 bases from V and 6 bases from J, leaving 13 bases between.

Comment on this clonotype: Relative to the germline gene, one junction end is altered; a read error may explain this. The chain recombines TRBV9 with TRBJ2-7; D is uncertain. Per the germline V gene, CDR1 is SGDLS and CDR2 is YYNGEE. The CDR3 contains 13 residues. The CDR3 is CASSVGSSVERYF. CDR3 coding DNA: TGTGCCAGCAGCGTAGGTAGCTCGGTCGAGCGGTACTTC.

DNA of the CDR3: TGCAGTGCTAGAACTACAAGACCGGGACCTGAAGCTTTCTTT. Translating it yields CSARTTRPGPEAFF. This rearrangement joins TRBV20-1 to TRBJ1-1, with D possibly being TRBD1 (5 bases). The CDR3 runs to 14 residues. Germline lookup yields CDR1 DFQATT and CDR2 SNEGSKA (reference sequence). The V and J ends lost 2 bases and 6 bases respectively, with 16 bases between them.

The chain is built from TRBV19 and TRBJ2-5; 7 nucleotides align to TRBD2. CDR3 size: 13 residues. CDR1 is LNHDA and CDR2 is SQIVND in the germline V gene (reference sequence). V dropped 1 base and J dropped 5; count of bases not matched to a gene: 1. CDR3 bases: TGTGCCAGTAGTATAGGGGGGGGGGAGACCCAGTACTTC. Translated: CASSIGGGETQYF.

The rearrangement links TRBV6-6 to TRBJ1-1; maybe TRBD1 (6 bases). The CDR3 spans 14 residues. Trimming pared 8 bases from V and 1 base from J, leaving 14 bases between. Germline V gene sequence: CDR1 MNHNY, CDR2 SVGAGI (reference sequence). In DNA form, the CDR3 reads TGTGCCAGCGGCGAAGCGGGGGCGAACACTGAAGCTTTCTTT. Its translation: CASGEAGANTEAFF.

About this clonotype: No conserved phenylalanine or tryptophan is present at the end of the CDR3, so a read error is the likely explanation. It is unclear where the CDR3 begins or ends on the DNA, so no DNA is shown, and the CDR3 is as TCRdb lists it. V usage is TRBV2 and J usage is TRBJ1-6. The CDR3 totals 10 residues, both ends included. The germline CDR1 and CDR2 sequences are SNHLY and FYNNEI. The CDR3 spells CASSDAGPNY.

The chain is built from TRBV5-6 and TRBJ1-1; D possibly corresponds to TRBD1 (5 bases). The V gene lost 4 bases and the J gene lost 1 base, with 14 bases spanning the gap. Per the germline V gene, CDR1 is SGHDT and CDR2 is YYEEEE. The CDR3 consists of 15 residues. Here the CDR3 reads CASSPNGQGNTEAFF. In nucleotides, the CDR3 is TGTGCCAGCAGCCCAAACGGTCAGGGGAACACTGAAGCTTTCTTT.

The rearrangement links TRBV11-1 to TRBJ2-3; 10 positions match TRBD2. Germline V gives CDR1 SGHAT, CDR2 FQDESV (reference sequence). V lost 0 bases and J lost 4; bases outside the gene matches: 1. CDR3 size: 15 residues. DNA of the CDR3: TGTGCCAGCAGCTTAGCAGCGGGAGGGCCAGATACGCAGTATTTT. Encoded protein: CASSLAAGGPDTQYF.

The chain employs TRBV7-2 and TRBJ2-5; a possible D gene is TRBD2 (7 bases). Deletions cut 2 bases from V and 3 bases from J, with 16 bases between. CDR3 size: 16 residues. CDR1 SGHTA and CDR2 FQGNSA come from the germline V gene. The CDR3 DNA reads TGTGCCAGCAGCTTATCGCGGGGGCCCCCCAAAGAGACCCAGTACTTC. Residues: CASSLSRGPPKETQYF.

This clonotype was observed a handful of times. V usage is TRBV5-5 and J usage is TRBJ2-5; no clear D. This CDR3 is 13 amino acids long. V lost 0 bases to trimming and J lost 5 bases, with 8 bases between them. Germline assignment: CDR1 SGHKS and CDR2 YYEKEE (reference sequence). The CDR3 coding sequence is TGTGCCAGCAGCTTGGGCGGTTCCGAGACCCAGTACTTC. Its protein is CASSLGGSETQYF.

The chain employs TRBV12-3 or TRBV12-4 and TRBJ2-1; unclear D gene. Deletions cut 6 bases from V and 10 bases from J, with 13 bases between. The CDR3 is 12 residues long. CDR3 nucleotides: TGTGCCAGCAGCGATCGTGTCGGGGAGCAGTTCTTC. Its translation is CASSDRVGEQFF.

About this clonotype: The junction shows a germline mismatch at one end, possibly a read error. The chain couples TRBV7-2 to TRBJ1-1, with D tentatively TRBD1 (6 bases). The CDR3 contains 14 residues. Germline CDR1 SGHTA, CDR2 FQGNSA. CDR3 DNA sequence: TGTGCCAGCAGCTTCCTCGGGGGGCGCTACGAGGCGTACTTT. As protein: CASSFLGGRYEAYF.

The chain uses TRBV20-1 and TRBJ1-2; D unclear. V lost 5 bases to trimming and J lost 8 bases, with 21 bases between them. CDR3 length: 14 amino acids. CDR1 is DFQATT, CDR2 SNEGSKA, per germline (reference sequence). CDR3 nucleotides: TGCAGTGCTGGGAGACTAGCGGCGAACAGAGGCTACACCTTC. Encoded protein: CSAGRLAANRGYTF.

V is TRBV7-9 and J is TRBJ1-2; 7 nucleotides agree with TRBD1. The CDR3 has 15 amino acids. The V gene end was trimmed by 10 bases and the J gene end by 11 bases; junction bases not matched to a gene: 22. Looked up from germline, CDR1 is SEHNR and CDR2 is FQNEAQ (reference sequence). The CDR3 coding sequence is TGTGCCACCACGCCGGGGACAGAGACCTACGAGGGGTACACCTTC. This codes for CATTPGTETYEGYTF.

The rearrangement uses TRBV14 and TRBJ1-2, with D possibly TRBD1 on 5 matching bases. The length of the CDR3 is 15 residues. Trimming left V 5 bases short and J 12 bases short, with 25 bases between. Germline CDR1 is SGHDN and CDR2 is FVKESK. In DNA, the CDR3 is TGTGCCAGCAGCGTCAGGGAGGATTCAACCACTGAAGACACCTTC. Translation: CASSVREDSTTEDTF.

Turning to this clonotype: The junction departs from germline at one end; a sequencing error may be responsible. This chain links TRBV20-1 with TRBJ2-3; D ambiguous. Germline V gene lookup returns CDR1 DFQATT and CDR2 SNEGSKA (reference sequence). There are 11 residues in the CDR3. CDR3 DNA sequence: TGCAGTGCTAGAGTTTCGCACGCTCAGGATTTT. Encoded protein: CSARVSHAQDF.

As to this clonotype: A junction boundary mismatches the germline segment, possibly from a read error. The chain has TRBV5-5 and TRBJ2-3; weak D call: TRBD2 (6 bases). The germline CDR1 and CDR2 sequences are SGHKS and YYEKEE (reference sequence). The CDR3 consists of 13 residues. In DNA, the CDR3 is TGCGCCAGCGACGGGGGTCGGACAGATACGCAGTATTTT. This sequence encodes CASDGGRTDTQYF.

The chain has TRBV19 and TRBJ1-3; the D gene is possibly TRBD1 (6 bases). V dropped 7 bases and J dropped 3 bases, with 13 bases sitting between them. Germline CDR1 and CDR2: LNHDA and SQIVND (reference sequence). This CDR3 region has 14 residues. The CDR3 loop reads CASTLQGGGNTIYF. Here the CDR3 DNA reads TGTGCCAGTACCCTACAGGGCGGTGGAAACACCATATATTTT.

On this clonotype: Because the CDR3 is missing its conserved closing phenylalanine or tryptophan, this is likely a read error. The DNA is left out, because the CDR3 cannot be placed on it with certainty; the CDR3 is given as TCRdb lists it. The CDR3 here is CAATGLYCVQGFGP. The chain joins TRBV10-3 to TRBJ1-2. The length of the CDR3 is 14 amino acids, counting both ends. Germline loops: CDR1 ENHRY, CDR2 SYGVKD.

With regard to this clonotype: A read error may produce the germline difference seen at one junction end. V is TRBV20-1 and J is TRBJ1-4; D possibly corresponds to TRBD1 (5 bases). The CDR3 sequence is 11 residues long. Germline CDR1 and CDR2: DFQATT and SNEGSKA (reference sequence). The CDR3 sequence is CNAKQGEKLSF. CDR3 bases: TGCAATGCTAAACAAGGGGAAAAACTGTCTTTT.